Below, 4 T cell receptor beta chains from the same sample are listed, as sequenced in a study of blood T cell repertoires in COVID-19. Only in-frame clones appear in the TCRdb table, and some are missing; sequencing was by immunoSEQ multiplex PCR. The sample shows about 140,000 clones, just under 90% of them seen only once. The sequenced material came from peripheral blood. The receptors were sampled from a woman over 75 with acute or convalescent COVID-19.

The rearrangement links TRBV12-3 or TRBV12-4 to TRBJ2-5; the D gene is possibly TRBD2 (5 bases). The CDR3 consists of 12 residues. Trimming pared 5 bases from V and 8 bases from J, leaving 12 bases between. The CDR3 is CASSLDRTTQYF. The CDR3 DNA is TGTGCCAGCAGTCTCGACCGGACTACCCAGTACTTC.

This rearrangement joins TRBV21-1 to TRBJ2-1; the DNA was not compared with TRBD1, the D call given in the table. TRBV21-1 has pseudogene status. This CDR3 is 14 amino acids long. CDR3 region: CASSKDRGGNEQFF. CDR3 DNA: TGTGCCAGCAGCAAAGACAGGGGAGGCAATGAGCAGTTCTTC.

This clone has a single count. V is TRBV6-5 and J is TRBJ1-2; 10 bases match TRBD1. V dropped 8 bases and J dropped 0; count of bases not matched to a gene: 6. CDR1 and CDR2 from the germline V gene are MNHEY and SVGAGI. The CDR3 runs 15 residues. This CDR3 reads CASRDRGASNYGYTF. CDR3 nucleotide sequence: TGTGCCAGCCGGGACAGGGGAGCATCTAACTATGGCTACACCTTC.

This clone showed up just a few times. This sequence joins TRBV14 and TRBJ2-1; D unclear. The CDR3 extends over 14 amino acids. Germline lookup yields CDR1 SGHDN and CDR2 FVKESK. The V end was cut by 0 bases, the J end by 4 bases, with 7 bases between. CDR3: CASSQDTWYNEQFF. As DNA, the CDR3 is TGTGCCAGCAGCCAAGATACTTGGTACAATGAGCAGTTCTTC.